This T cell receptor beta chain was identified during a study of T cells after posttransplantation cyclophosphamide. Findings and caveats of the study: Donor-recipient repertoire similarity was low at 1-2 months, rising over year one. Blood and skin or GI T cell repertoires showed limited TRB overlap.

Germline V gene data show CDR1 as SGHRS and CDR2 as YFSETQ. This CDR3 has 13 residues. Deletions cut 2 bases from V and 5 bases from J, with 10 bases between. The data were produced by immunoSEQ multiplex PCR, yet TCRdb's version contains in-frame clones alone and is incomplete. The sample presents 35,000 to 40,000 clones, none singletons. The related graft donor's blood sample was taken on the day of bone marrow donation. Points on this clone: Its antigen is currently unknown.

The sequence was collected from a man aged 50-60 years in good health, CMV-negative, and a related stem cell transplant donor. The material sequenced was PBMCs. This chain uses TRBV5-1 with TRBJ2-5; maybe TRBD2 (5 bases). The chain's CDR3 is CASSFRGGETQYF. CDR3 in DNA: TGCGCCAGCAGCTTTAGAGGCGGGGAGACCCAGTACTTC.